This TCR beta chain comes out of a study of T cells expressing NK-cell markers. From the 5' RACE reads, TCRdb lists one entry per CDR3 protein and no DNA. In total, the table holds 300,000 to 500,000 distinct CDR3 sequences. The length of the CDR3 is 15 residues. This TCR was sampled from a woman aged 45-65 years in good health. The chain carries TRBV12-3 or TRBV12-4 and TRBJ2-1; TCRdb indicates TRBD2, and absent DNA this call remains unverified. The sequencing input was blood T cells: a sorted CD56 or NKG2C T cell subset, CD4+ or CD8+ T cells, or bulk PBMC T cells (not recorded which). This chain's CDR3 is CASSFGGNGLGEQFF.